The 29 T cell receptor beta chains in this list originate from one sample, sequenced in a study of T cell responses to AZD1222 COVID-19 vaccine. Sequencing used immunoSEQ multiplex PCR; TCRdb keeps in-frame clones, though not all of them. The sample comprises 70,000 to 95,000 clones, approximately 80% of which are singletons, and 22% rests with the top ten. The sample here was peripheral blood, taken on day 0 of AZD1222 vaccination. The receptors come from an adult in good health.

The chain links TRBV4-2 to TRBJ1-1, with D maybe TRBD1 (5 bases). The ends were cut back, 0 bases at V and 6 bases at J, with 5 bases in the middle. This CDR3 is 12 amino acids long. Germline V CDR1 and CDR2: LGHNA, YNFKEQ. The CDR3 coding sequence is TGTGCCAGCAGCCAAGAGGGGCCTGAAGCTTTCTTT. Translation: CASSQEGPEAFF.

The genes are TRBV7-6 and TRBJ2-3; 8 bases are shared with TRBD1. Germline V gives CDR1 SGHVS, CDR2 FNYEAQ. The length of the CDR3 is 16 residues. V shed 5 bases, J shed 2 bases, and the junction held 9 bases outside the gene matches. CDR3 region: CASSTRTGRTTDTQYF. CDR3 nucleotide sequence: TGTGCCAGCAGCACGAGGACAGGGAGGACCACAGATACGCAGTATTTT.

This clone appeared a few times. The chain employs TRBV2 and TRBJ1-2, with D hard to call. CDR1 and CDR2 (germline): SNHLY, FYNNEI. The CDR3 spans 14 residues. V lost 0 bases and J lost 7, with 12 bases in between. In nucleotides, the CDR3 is TGTGCCAGCAGTGAAGCGGAGACCATGGGTGGCTACACCTTC. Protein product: CASSEAETMGGYTF.

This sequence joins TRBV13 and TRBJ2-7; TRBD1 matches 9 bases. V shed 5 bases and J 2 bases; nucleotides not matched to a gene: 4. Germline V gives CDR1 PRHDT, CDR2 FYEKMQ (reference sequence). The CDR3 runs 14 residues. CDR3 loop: CASSTRQGAYEQYF. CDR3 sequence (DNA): TGTGCCAGCAGCACCCGACAGGGGGCCTACGAGCAGTACTTC.

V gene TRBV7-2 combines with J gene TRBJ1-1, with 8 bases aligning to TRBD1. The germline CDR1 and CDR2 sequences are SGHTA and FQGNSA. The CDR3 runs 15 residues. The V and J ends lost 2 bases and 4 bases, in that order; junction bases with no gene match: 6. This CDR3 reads CASSLSRTGSTEAFF. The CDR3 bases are TGTGCCAGCAGCTTATCCAGGACAGGGAGCACTGAAGCTTTCTTT.

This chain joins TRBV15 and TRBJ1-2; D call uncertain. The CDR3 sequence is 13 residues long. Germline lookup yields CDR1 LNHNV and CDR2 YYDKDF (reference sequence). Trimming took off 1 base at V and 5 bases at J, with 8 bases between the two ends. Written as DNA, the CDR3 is TGTGCCACCAGCAGAGGGGGAGCGTATGGCTACACCTTC. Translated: CATSRGGAYGYTF. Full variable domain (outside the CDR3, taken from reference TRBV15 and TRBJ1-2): DAMVIQNPRYQVTQFGKPVTLSCSQTLNHNVMYWYQQKSSQAPKLLFHYYDKDFNNEADTPDNFQSRRPNTSFCFLDIRSPGLGDTAMYLCATSRGGAYGYTFGSGTRLTVV.

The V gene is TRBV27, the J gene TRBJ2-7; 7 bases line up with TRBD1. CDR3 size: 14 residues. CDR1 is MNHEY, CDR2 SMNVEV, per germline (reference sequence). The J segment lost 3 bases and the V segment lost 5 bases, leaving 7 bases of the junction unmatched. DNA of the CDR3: TGTGCCAGCAGTACTTGGGACAGCCTCTACGAGCAGTACTTC. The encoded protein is CASSTWDSLYEQYF.

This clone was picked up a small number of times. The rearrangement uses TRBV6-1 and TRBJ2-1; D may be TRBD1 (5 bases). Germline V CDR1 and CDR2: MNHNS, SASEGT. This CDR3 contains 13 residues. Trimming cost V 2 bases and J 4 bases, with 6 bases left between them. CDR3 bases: TGTGCCAGCAGTGAAAGGGGTTACAATGAGCAGTTCTTC. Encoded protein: CASSERGYNEQFF.

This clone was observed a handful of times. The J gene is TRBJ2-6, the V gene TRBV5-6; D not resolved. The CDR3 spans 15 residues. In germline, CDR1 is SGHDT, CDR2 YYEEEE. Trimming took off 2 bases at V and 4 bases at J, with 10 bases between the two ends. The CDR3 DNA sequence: TGTGCCAGCAGCTTAACAGTTTCCGGGGCCAACGTCCTGACTTTC. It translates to CASSLTVSGANVLTF.

The CDR3 DNA follows: TGTGCCAGCAACCCCAGGGGCTCCTATAATTCACCCCTCCACTTT. This gives the protein CASNPRGSYNSPLHF. The chain combines TRBV28 with TRBJ1-6; weak D call: TRBD1 (6 bases). The CDR3 is 15 amino acids. The V gene's germline CDR1 is MDHEN and CDR2 SYDVKM. Trimming stripped 7 bases from V and 0 bases from J, with 10 bases between.

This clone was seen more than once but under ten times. CDR3 nucleotides: TGTGCCAGCAGTTTAACCGGGTTGACGACCTACGAGCAGTACTTC. As protein: CASSLTGLTTYEQYF. The chain is built from TRBV27 and TRBJ2-7; D is unclear. This CDR3 contains 15 residues. V was cut by 2 bases and J by 2 bases, with 13 bases left in between. CDR1 is MNHEY and CDR2 is SMNVEV in the germline V gene (reference sequence).

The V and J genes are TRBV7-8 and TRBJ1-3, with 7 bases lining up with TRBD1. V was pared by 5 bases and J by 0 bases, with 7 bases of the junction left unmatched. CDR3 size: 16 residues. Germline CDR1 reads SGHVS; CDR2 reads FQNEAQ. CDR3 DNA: TGTGCCAGCAGCCCGGACAGGCCCTTCTCTGGAAACACCATATATTTT. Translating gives CASSPDRPFSGNTIYF.

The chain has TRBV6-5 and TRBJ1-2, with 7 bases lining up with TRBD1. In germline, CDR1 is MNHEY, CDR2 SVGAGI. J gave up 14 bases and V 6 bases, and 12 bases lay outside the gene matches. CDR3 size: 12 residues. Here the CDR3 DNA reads TGTGCCAGCAGCCCGACAGGGCCCTACCTAACCTTC. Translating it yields CASSPTGPYLTF.

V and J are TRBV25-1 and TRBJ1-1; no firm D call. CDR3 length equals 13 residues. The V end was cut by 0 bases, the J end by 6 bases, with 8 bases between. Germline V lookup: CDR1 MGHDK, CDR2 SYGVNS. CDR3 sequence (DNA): TGTGCCAGCAGTGAATACAGAAACGCTGAAGCTTTCTTT. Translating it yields CASSEYRNAEAFF.

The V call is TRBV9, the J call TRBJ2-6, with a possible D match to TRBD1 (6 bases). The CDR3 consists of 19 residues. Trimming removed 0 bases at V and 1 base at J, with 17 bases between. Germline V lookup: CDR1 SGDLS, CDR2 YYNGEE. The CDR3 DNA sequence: TGTGCCAGCAGCGTAGGTAAGGGACAACAACCATCTGGGGCCAACGTCCTGACTTTC. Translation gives CASSVGKGQQPSGANVLTF. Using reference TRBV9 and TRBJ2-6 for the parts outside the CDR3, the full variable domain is DSGVTQTPKHLITATGQRVTLRCSPRSGDLSVYWYQQSLDQGLQFLIQYYNGEERAKGNILERFSAQQFPDLHSELNLSSLELGDSALYFCASSVGKGQQPSGANVLTFGAGSRLTVL.

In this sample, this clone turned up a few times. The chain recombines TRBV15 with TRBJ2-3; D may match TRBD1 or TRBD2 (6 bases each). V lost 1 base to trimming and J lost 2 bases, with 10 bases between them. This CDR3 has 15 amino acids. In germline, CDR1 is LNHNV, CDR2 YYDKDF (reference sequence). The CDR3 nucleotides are TGTGCCACCAGCAGAGGGAGGGGGAACACAGATACGCAGTATTTT. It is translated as CATSRGRGNTDTQYF.

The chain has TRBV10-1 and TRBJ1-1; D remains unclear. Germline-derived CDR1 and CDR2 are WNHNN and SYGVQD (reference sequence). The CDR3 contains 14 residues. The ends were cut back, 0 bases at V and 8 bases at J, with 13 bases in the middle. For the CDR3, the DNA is TGCGCCAGCAGTGAGTCGTTATGGGGTGAAGAAGCTTTCTTT. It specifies CASSESLWGEEAFF.

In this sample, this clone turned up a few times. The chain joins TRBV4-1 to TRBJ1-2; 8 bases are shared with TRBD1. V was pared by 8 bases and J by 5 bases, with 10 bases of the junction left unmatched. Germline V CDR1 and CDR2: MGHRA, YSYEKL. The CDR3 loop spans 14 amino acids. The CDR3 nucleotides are TGCGCCAGCGGCACTCCAGGGGGCACATATGGCTACACCTTC. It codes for CASGTPGGTYGYTF.

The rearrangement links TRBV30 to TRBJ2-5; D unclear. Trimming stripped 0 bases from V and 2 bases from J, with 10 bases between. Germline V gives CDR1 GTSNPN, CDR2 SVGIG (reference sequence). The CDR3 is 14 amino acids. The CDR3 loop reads CAWSVGSLQETQYF. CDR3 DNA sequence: TGTGCCTGGAGTGTAGGGTCCTTACAAGAGACCCAGTACTTC.

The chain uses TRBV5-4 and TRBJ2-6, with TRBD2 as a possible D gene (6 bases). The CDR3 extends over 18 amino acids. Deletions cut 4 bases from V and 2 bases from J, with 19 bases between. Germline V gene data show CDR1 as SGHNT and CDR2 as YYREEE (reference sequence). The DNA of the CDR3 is TGTGCCAGCAGCCCGGGACTCGGGGGAGGAGCTGGGGCCAACGTCCTGACTTTC. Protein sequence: CASSPGLGGGAGANVLTF. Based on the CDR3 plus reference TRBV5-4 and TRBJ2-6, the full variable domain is ETGVTQSPTHLIKTRGQQVTLRCSSQSGHNTVSWYQQALGQGPQFIFQYYREEENGRGNFPPRFSGLQFPNYSSELNVNALELDDSALYLCASSPGLGGGAGANVLTFGAGSRLTVL.

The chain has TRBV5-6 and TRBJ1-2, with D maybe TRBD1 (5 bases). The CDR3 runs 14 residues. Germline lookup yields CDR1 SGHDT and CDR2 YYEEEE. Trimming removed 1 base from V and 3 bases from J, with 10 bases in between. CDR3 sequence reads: CASSLQGLDYGYTF. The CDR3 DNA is TGTGCCAGCAGCTTGCAGGGCCTCGACTATGGCTACACCTTC.

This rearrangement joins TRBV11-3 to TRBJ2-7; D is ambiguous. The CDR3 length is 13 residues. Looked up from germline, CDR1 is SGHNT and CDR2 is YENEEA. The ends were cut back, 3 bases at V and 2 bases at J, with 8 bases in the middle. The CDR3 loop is CASSFSETYEQYF. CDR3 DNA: TGTGCCAGCAGCTTCTCGGAAACCTACGAGCAGTACTTC.

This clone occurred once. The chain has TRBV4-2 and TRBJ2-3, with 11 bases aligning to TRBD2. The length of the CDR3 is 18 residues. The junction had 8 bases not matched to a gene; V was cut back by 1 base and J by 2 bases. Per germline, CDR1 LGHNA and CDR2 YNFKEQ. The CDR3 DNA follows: TGTGCCAGCAGCCAAGGGTTAGCGGGGGGGCCTGTCACAGATACGCAGTATTTT. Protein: CASSQGLAGGPVTDTQYF.

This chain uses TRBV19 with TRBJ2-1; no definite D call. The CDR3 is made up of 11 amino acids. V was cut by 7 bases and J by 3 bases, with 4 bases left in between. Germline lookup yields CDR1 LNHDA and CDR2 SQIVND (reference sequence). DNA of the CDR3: TGTGCCAGTAACGACTACAATGAGCAGTTCTTC. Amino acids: CASNDYNEQFF.

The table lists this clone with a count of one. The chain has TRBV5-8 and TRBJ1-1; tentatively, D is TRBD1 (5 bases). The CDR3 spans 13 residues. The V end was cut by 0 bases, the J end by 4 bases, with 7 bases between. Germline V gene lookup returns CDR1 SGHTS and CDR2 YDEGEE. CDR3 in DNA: TGTGCCAGCAGCTTGGAGAGGGGCACTGAAGCTTTCTTT. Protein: CASSLERGTEAFF.

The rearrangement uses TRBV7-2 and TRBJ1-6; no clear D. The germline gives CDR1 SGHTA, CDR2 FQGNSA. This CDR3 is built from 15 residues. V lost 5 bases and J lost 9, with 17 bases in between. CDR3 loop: CASSPDWVDSSPLHF. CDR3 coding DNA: TGTGCCAGCAGCCCAGATTGGGTGGATTCTTCACCCCTCCACTTT.

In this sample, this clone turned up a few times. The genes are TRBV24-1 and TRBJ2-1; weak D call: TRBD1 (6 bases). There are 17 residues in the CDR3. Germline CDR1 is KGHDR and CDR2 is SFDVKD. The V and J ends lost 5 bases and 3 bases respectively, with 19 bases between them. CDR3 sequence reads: CATSGTAGTKSYNEQFF. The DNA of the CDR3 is TGTGCCACCAGTGGGACCGCCGGGACAAAAAGCTACAATGAGCAGTTCTTC.

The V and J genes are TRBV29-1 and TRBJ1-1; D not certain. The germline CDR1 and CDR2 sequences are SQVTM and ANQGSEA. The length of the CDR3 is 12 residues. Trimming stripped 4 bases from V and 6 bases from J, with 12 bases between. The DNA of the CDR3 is TGCAGCGTTGGTTCTAACCGCGCTGAAGCTTTCTTT. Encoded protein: CSVGSNRAEAFF.

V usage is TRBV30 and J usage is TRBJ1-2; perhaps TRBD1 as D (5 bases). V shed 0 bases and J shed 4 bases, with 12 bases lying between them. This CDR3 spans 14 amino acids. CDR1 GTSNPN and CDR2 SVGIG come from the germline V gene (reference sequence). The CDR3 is CAWSVFRGSYGYTF. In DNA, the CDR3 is TGTGCCTGGAGTGTATTTAGGGGATCCTATGGCTACACCTTC.